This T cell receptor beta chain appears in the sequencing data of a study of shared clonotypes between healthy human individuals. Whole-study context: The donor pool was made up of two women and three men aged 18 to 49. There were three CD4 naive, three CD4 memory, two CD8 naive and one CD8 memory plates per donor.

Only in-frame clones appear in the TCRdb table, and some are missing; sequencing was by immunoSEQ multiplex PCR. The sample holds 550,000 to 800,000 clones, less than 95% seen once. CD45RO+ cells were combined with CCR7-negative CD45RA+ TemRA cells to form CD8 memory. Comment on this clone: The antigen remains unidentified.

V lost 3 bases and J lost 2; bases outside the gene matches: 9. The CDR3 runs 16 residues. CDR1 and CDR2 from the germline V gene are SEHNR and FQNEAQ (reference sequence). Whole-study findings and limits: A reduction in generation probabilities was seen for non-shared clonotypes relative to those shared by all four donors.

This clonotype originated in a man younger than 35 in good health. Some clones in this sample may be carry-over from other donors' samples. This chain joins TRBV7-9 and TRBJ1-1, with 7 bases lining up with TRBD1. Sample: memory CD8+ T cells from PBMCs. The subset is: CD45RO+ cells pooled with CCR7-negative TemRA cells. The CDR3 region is CASSFSGTASNTEAFF. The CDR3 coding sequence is TGTGCCAGCAGCTTTTCCGGGACAGCATCCAACACTGAAGCTTTCTTT.